The entry below describes one T cell receptor beta chain. Its matching antigen is unknown. These data originate in a study of T cell repertoires in cytomegalovirus infection. Study in general: Recently identified HLA-C-restricted and well-studied HLA-B-restricted CMV epitopes were used. Public signatures in TCR beta pointed to CMV infection and matching HLA type. Broader study findings: Individuals carrying CMV plus the relevant HLA were identified by cumulative frequency of public TCR beta families.

V lost 0 bases and J 4 bases, leaving 19 bases between the germline ends. CDR3 size: 18 residues. Germline values: CDR1 SGHDN, CDR2 FVKESK. MiXCR, applied by TCRdb to the reads, yields one record per CDR3 protein. Of some 700,000 distinct CDR3 sequences listed, 30% to 35% were seen once; the top ten hold about 20%. The sequence derives from a human donor in good health (CMV status not recorded). Some clones in this sample may be carry-over from other donors' samples. The starting material was cultured PBMCs, obtained from culture after CMV antigen stimulation. The chain links TRBV14 to TRBJ2-4; tentatively, D is TRBD1 or TRBD2 (5 bases each). The CDR3 nucleotides are TGTGCCAGCAGCCAAGAAGGTGGTCCCGTGGGGGAAAAAAACATTCAGTACTTC. Protein product: CASSQEGGPVGEKNIQYF.